The clone carrying this TCR beta chain was seen a few times. Germline V gives CDR1 MDHEN, CDR2 SYDVKM. This CDR3 spans 14 amino acids. V shed 6 bases and J shed 4 bases, with 16 bases lying between them. Breast cancer patients provided tissue from their axillary draining lymph nodes. The sample originates from a study of breast tumors, draining lymph nodes, adjacent tissues. MiXCR, applied by TCRdb to the multiplex PCR reads, yields one record per CDR3 protein. This repertoire shows approximately 190,000 distinct CDR3 sequences, around a third found once; its top ten account for 4.3%. The sample consisted of axillary lymph node tissue. The source of this sequence is a female donor with breast cancer. Some clones in this sample may be carry-over from other donors' samples. The chain recombines TRBV28 with TRBJ2-7; D may be TRBD1 (5 bases). CDR3 loop: CASSNPGGAYEQYF. The CDR3 DNA is TGTGCCAGCAGCAACCCTGGTGGGGCTTACGAGCAGTACTTC. Looking up the rest from reference TRBV28 and TRBJ2-7 gives the full variable domain: DVKVTQSSRYLVKRTGEKVFLECVQDMDHENMFWYRQDPGLGLRLIYFSYDVKMKEKGDIPEGYSVSREKKERFSLILESASTNQTSMYLCASSNPGGAYEQYFGPGTRLTVT.